This T cell receptor (beta chain) emerged from a study of identical twins (dated by TCRdb to about 2016). Study-level background: The study deep-sequenced TCR alpha and beta repertoires from monozygotic twins, unrelated adults of various ages and cord blood to test whether fetal clonotypes persist. To rule out contamination, replicate twin experiments were performed at different times with different library preparation protocols. The research as a whole found: The excess sharing between twins in beta out-of-frame sequences was weaker because fewer shared sequences reduced the signal-to-noise ratio. Out-of-frame TCR alpha sequences shared between twins showed an excess of low generation-probability sequences compared with coincidental sharing between unrelated individuals. Because the same donors could not be followed over many years, the conclusions relied on cross-sectional statistical analysis. Out-of-frame TCR alpha sharing in monozygotic twins was systematically underestimated by recombination models, whereas sharing between unrelated individuals was in agreement with the recombination models. Zero-insertion analyses could be partly confounded by invariant T cells such as MAIT and iNKT, though diverse VJ usage argued against such confounding for most clonotypes. Abundant cord blood beta clonotypes carried fewer insertions; young adult naive repertoires showed a weaker similar trend, while memory repertoires showed none.

Library construction relied on 5' RACE. Sequencing took place on an Illumina HiSeq 2000. A universal primer binding site was added through template switching, and the final cDNA carried a unique molecular identifier so that TCR cDNA molecules could be counted accurately. First-strand cDNA for TCR alpha and beta chains was synthesized from specific primers in the conserved constant-segment region. To control for contamination, each cDNA library was double barcoded with a SMART-Mk sample barcode plus Illumina barcodes. TruSeq adapter sequences, together with Illumina sample barcodes, were added in two successive PCR steps. Sequencing of the TCR alpha and beta cDNA libraries was done on the Illumina HiSeq platform using custom primers. In the original analysis: MiGEC processed the raw reads to extract unique molecular identifiers, while MiXCR was used to determine the CDR3 positions. For each individual, recombination models were inferred using an EM algorithm with the repgenHMM and IGoR tools. The tcR package in R was used for shared clonotype analysis, with sharing normalized by the product of cloneset sizes. To study raw recombination without the effects of thymic and clonal selection, out-of-frame nonproductive sequences were analyzed. TCRdb itself trimmed the public reads at Q25 with fastp, ran MiXCR and retained productive beta chains. Rows merge per CDR3 protein into single entries with the most common DNA and genes. What appears here as the V and J calls and clone size reflects TCRdb's work, not the paper's. This sample lists about 690,000 distinct CDR3 sequences; around 6.1% were detected once. In total, the top ten clones hold roughly 1.6% of the sample.

Trimming takes 5 bases from V and 7 bases from J, and the germline ends sit 12 bases apart. The CDR3, from cysteine to phenylalanine, totals 12 residues. Only the CDR3 portion is preserved as DNA: 36 bases, with reading frame beginning at the first base. Looking up the germline V gene yields CDR1 SGHVS and CDR2 FNYEAQ. Every donor was a healthy Caucasian. The researchers also sequenced three unrelated adults who were not twins: a male aged 18 to 30, a male aged 50 to 60, and a female aged 50 to 60. Miltenyi CD45RO+ enrichment and human naive T-cell isolation kits were used to isolate memory (CD45RO+) and naive T cells from PBMC. To note about this clonotype: Its antigen is not yet known. The input lacks base qualities; no much larger clone sits a single base away.

The TCR comes from a man younger than 35 in good health. What was sequenced was naive T cells sorted from blood. The cell subset or site label here, explained by the study, means: cells isolated with a human naive T-cell isolation kit. This chain joins TRBV7-6 to TRBJ2-7; TRBD1 is perhaps the D gene, given 5 matching bases. This receptor has the CDR3 CASSQGSEEQYF. Read as DNA, the sequence is TGTGCCAGCAGCCAGGGATCGGAGGAGCAGTACTTC.